These T cell receptor beta chains were read from a single sample in a study of cytomegalovirus exposure and HLA in healthy donors. This table comes from immunoSEQ multiplex PCR, and its TCRdb copy is limited to in-frame clones, with some not included. Among over 200,000 clones listed, around 88% were seen once. Material for sequencing was PBMCs. The receptors shown here come from a woman younger than 30 in good health and CMV-seronegative. The CDR3 runs from the conserved cysteine through the conserved F or W. The D gene is left open where the match is weak. For some rows the clone size is stated as once, few or many, or as a class when expanded; others skip it.

J gene	V gene	clone size	D gene	CDR3 protein	CDR3 DNA
TRBJ2-2	TRBV6-1	-	-	CASSAQGRDTGELFF	TGTGCCAGCAGTGCCCAGGGGCGAGATACCGGGGAGCTGTTTTTT
TRBJ2-1	TRBV14	-	-	CASSQDTRLYNEQFF	TGTGCCAGCAGCCAAGATACCAGGCTCTACAATGAGCAGTTCTTC
TRBJ2-7	TRBV9	-	-	CASSVEGGGRGEQYF	TGTGCCAGCAGCGTAGAAGGAGGGGGCAGGGGCGAGCAGTACTTC
TRBJ2-7	TRBV27	few	TRBD1	CASSLRIGTGTYEQYF	TGTGCCAGCAGTCTGAGGATCGGGACAGGTACCTACGAGCAGTACTTC
TRBJ1-1	TRBV11-3	-	-	CASSLGEGTEAFF	TGTGCCAGCAGCTTAGGGGAGGGCACTGAAGCTTTCTTT
TRBJ2-5	TRBV28	-	-	CASRSTGRETQYF	TGTGCCAGCAGATCAACAGGGAGAGAGACCCAGTACTTC
TRBJ2-2	TRBV18	once	TRBD2	CASSPLSGRAIGELFF	TGTGCCAGCTCACCACTGAGCGGGAGGGCCATCGGGGAGCTGTTTTTT
TRBJ2-1	TRBV5-1	-	-	CASSLEPRNNEQFF	TGCGCCAGCAGCTTGGAACCCAGAAACAATGAGCAGTTCTTC
TRBJ2-1	TRBV28	-	TRBD1	CASIIRTGGSSEQFF	TGTGCCAGCATTATCAGGACAGGGGGATCTAGTGAGCAGTTCTTC
TRBJ2-3	TRBV4-2	-	TRBD2	CASSQTGTSVSTDTQYF	TGTGCCAGCAGCCAGACCGGGACTAGCGTTAGCACAGATACGCAGTATTTT
TRBJ2-2	TRBV14	-	-	CASSQILLGVPAAGELFF	TGTGCCAGCAGCCAGATTCTTCTCGGAGTACCGGCGGCCGGGGAGCTGTTTTTT
TRBJ1-1	TRBV18	-	-	CASSRPITENTEAFF	TGTGCCAGCTCACGTCCGATAACAGAGAACACTGAAGCTTTCTTT
TRBJ2-7	TRBV18	-	-	CASSPPTTSFEQYF	TGTGCCAGCTCACCACCCACAACTAGTTTCGAGCAGTACTTC
TRBJ2-5	TRBV5-8	-	-	CASVPRVETAAETQYF	TGTGCCAGCGTGCCCAGGGTTGAGACCGCGGCAGAGACCCAGTACTTC
TRBJ2-7	TRBV19	-	TRBD1	CASSLRQGAAYEQYF	TGTGCCAGTAGCCTTAGACAGGGGGCCGCCTACGAGCAGTACTTC
TRBJ2-4	TRBV2	once	TRBD1	CASSEAQGTAYNIQYF	TGTGCCAGCAGTGAAGCGCAGGGGACAGCCTACAACATTCAGTACTTC
TRBJ1-2	TRBV28	-	TRBD1	CASSLPLTGEGYTF	TGTGCCAGCAGTTTACCTCTTACAGGGGAAGGCTACACCTTC
TRBJ1-4	TRBV5-1	once	-	CASSLNTGAPGGKLFF	TGCGCCAGCAGCTTGAATACAGGTGCGCCGGGGGGAAAACTGTTTTTT
TRBJ2-2	TRBV5-1	-	TRBD1	CASSLGTGLVSGELFF	TGCGCCAGCAGCTTGGGGACAGGGCTTGTTTCCGGGGAGCTGTTTTTT
TRBJ1-1	TRBV15	-	-	CATSSYGQLNTEAFF	TGTGCCACCAGCAGTTATGGACAGCTGAACACTGAAGCTTTCTTT
TRBJ2-3	TRBV4-2	once	TRBD2	CASSQDLSGSADTQYF	TGTGCCAGCAGCCAAGATCTTAGCGGGAGCGCAGATACGCAGTATTTT
TRBJ2-1	TRBV5-6	once	-	CASSLPSSYNEQFF	TGTGCCAGCAGCTTACCTAGCTCCTACAATGAGCAGTTCTTC
TRBJ2-7	TRBV29-1	-	-	CSVDVSGEEQYF	TGCAGCGTTGATGTATCGGGGGAGGAGCAGTACTTC
TRBJ2-7	TRBV28	-	TRBD2	CASGKAGVFPYEQYF	TGTGCCAGCGGAAAAGCGGGAGTTTTTCCCTACGAGCAGTACTTC
TRBJ1-2	TRBV5-4	-	-	CASSLDQGDYGYTF	TGTGCCAGCAGCTTGGATCAGGGTGACTATGGCTACACCTTC
TRBJ2-3	TRBV4-2	-	-	CASSPEKGRSDTQYF	TGTGCCAGCAGCCCTGAGAAGGGGCGTTCAGATACGCAGTATTTT
TRBJ1-5	TRBV28	-	TRBD1	CASKPIRGQGAREPQHF	TGTGCCAGCAAACCAATCCGTGGGCAGGGGGCACGGGAGCCCCAGCATTTT
TRBJ2-2	TRBV2	-	-	CASSDKTGSAVTTGELFF	TGTGCCAGCTCGGACAAGACAGGTTCGGCGGTAACAACCGGGGAGCTGTTTTTT
TRBJ2-2	TRBV30	-	TRBD2	CAWSNLAGEMDTGELFF	TGTGCCTGGAGTAATCTAGCGGGAGAAATGGACACCGGGGAGCTGTTTTTT
TRBJ1-1	TRBV6-5	-	-	CASSYVGDTEAFF	TGTGCCAGCAGTTACGTCGGGGACACTGAAGCTTTCTTT
TRBJ2-1	TRBV5-4	-	-	CASSLGQGYEQFF	TGTGCCAGCAGCTTGGGGCAGGGCTATGAGCAGTTCTTC
TRBJ1-3	TRBV29-1	-	-	CSASGGNTIYF	TGCAGCGCCTCGGGAGGAAACACCATATATTTT
TRBJ1-5	TRBV27	-	-	CASSSPQGIGPLNQPQHF	TGTGCCAGCAGTTCGCCACAGGGTATAGGGCCCTTGAATCAGCCCCAGCATTTT
TRBJ2-7	TRBV7-9	-	-	CASSSGRVAINYEQYF	TGTGCCAGCAGCTCCGGCAGGGTTGCCATAAACTACGAGCAGTACTTC
TRBJ2-1	TRBV2	-	-	CASSEARGSSYNEQFF	TGTGCCAGCAGTGAAGCCCGGGGGAGCTCCTACAATGAGCAGTTCTTC